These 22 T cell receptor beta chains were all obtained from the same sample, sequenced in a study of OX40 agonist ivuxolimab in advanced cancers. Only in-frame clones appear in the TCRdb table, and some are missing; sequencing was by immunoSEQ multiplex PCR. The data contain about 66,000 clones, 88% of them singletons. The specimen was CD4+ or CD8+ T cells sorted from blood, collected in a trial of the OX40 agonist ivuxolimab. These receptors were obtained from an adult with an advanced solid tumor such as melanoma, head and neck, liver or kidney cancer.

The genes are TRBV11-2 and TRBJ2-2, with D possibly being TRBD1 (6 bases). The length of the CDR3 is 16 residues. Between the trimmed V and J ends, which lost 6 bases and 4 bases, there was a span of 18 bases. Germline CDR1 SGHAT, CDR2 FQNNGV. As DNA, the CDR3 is TGTGCCAGCAGACCTAACAGGGAAGGGAGCACCGGGGAGCTGTTTTTT. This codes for CASRPNREGSTGELFF.

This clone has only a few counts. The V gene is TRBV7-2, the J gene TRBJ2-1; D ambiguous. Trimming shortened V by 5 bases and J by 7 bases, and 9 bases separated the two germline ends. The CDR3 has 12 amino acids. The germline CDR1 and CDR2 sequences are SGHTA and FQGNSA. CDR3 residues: CASSPLANEQFF. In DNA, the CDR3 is TGTGCCAGCAGCCCACTCGCGAATGAGCAGTTCTTC.

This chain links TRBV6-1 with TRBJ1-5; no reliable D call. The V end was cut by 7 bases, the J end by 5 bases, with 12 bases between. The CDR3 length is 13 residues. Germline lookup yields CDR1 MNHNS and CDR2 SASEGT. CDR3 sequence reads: CASTPRRDQPQHF. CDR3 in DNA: TGTGCCAGCACTCCTAGAAGGGATCAGCCCCAGCATTTT.

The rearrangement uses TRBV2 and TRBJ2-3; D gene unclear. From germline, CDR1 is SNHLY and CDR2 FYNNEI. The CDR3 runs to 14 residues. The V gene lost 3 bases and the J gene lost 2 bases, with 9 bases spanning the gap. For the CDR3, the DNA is TGTGCCAGCAGTGAGCAGGTCGACACAGATACGCAGTATTTT. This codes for CASSEQVDTDTQYF.

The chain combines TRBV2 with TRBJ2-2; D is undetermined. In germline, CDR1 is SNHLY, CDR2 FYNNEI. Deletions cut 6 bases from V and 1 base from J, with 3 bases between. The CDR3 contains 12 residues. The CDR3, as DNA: TGTGCCAGCAGAGAGAACACCGGGGAGCTGTTTTTT. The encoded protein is CASRENTGELFF.

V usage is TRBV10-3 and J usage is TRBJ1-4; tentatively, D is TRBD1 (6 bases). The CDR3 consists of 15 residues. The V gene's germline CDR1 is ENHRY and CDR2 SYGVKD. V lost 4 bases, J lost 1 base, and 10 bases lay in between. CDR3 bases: TGTGCCATCAGTGTAGGACAGTTAACTAATGAAAAACTGTTTTTT. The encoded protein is CAISVGQLTNEKLFF.

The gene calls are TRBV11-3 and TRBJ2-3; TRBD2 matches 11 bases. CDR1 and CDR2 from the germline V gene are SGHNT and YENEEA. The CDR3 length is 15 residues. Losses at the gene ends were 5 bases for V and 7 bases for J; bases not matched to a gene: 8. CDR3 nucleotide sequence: TGTGCCAGCAGCCTTACTAGCGGGAGCGAATATACGCAGTATTTT. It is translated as CASSLTSGSEYTQYF. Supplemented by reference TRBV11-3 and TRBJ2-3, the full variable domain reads EAGVVQSPRYKIIEKKQPVAFWCNPISGHNTLYWYLQNLGQGPELLIRYENEEAVDDSQLPKDRFSAERLKGVDSTLKIQPAELGDSAVYLCASSLTSGSEYTQYFGPGTRLTVL.

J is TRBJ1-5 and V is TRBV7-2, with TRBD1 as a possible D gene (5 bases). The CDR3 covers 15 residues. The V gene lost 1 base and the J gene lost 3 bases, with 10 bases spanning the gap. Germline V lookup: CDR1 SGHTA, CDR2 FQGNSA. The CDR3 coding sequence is TGTGCCAGCAGCTTAGTGGGGCAGAACAATCAGCCCCAGCATTTT. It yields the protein CASSLVGQNNQPQHF. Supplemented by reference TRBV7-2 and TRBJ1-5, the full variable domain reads GAGVSQSPSNKVTEKGKDVELRCDPISGHTALYWYRQSLGQGLEFLIYFQGNSAPDKSGLPSDRFSAERTGGSVSTLTIQRTQQEDSAVYLCASSLVGQNNQPQHFGDGTRLSIL.

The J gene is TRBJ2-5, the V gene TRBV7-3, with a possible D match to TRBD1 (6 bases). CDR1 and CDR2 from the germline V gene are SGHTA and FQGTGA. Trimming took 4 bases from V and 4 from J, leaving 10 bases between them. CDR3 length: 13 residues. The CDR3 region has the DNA TGTGCCAGCAGCTCGGGACACGGAGAGACCCAGTACTTC. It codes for CASSSGHGETQYF.

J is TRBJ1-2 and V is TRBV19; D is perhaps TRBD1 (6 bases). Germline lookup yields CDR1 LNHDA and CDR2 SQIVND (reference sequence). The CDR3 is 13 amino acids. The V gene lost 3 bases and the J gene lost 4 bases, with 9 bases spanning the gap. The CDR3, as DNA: TGTGCCAGTAGTATCGGACAGTTCTATGGCTACACCTTC. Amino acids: CASSIGQFYGYTF.

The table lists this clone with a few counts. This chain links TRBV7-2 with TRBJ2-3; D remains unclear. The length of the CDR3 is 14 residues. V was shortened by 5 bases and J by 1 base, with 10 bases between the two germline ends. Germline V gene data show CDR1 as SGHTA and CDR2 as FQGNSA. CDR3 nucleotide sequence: TGTGCCAGCAGCCCTGAGGTGGGCACAGATACGCAGTATTTT. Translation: CASSPEVGTDTQYF.

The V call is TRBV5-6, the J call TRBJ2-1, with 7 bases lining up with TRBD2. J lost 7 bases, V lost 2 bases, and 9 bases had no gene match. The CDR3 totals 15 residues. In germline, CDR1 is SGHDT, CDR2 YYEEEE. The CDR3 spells CASSLGDYQKNEQFF. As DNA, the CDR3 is TGTGCCAGCAGCTTAGGGGACTACCAAAAGAATGAGCAGTTCTTC. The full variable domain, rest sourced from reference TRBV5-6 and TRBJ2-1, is DAGVTQSPTHLIKTRGQQVTLRCSPKSGHDTVSWYQQALGQGPQFIFQYYEEEERQRGNFPDRFSGHQFPNYSSELNVNALLLGDSALYLCASSLGDYQKNEQFFGPGTRLTVL.

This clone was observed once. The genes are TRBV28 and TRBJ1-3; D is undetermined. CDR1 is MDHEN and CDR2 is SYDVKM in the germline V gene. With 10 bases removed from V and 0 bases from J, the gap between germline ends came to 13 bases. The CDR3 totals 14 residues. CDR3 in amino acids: CAITRGISGNTIYF. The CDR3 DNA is TGTGCCATCACTCGTGGCATCTCTGGAAACACCATATATTTT.

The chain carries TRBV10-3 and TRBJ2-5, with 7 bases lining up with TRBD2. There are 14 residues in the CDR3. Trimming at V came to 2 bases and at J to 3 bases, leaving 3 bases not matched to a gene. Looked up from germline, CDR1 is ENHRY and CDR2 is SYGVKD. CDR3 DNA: TGTGCCATCAGTGAGAGGCTAGCGGAAGAGACCCAGTACTTC. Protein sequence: CAISERLAEETQYF.

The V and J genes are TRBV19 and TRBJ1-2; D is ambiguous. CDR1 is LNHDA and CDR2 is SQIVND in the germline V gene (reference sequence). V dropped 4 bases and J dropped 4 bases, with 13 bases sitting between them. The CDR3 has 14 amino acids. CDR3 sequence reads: CASSTPLISYGYTF. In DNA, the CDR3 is TGTGCCAGTAGTACCCCTCTAATAAGCTATGGCTACACCTTC.

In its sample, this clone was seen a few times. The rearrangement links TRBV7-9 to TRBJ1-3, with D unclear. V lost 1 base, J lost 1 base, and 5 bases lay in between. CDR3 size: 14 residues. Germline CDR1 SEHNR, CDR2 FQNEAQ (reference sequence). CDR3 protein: CASSLGESGNTIYF. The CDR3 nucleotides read TGTGCCAGCAGCTTAGGAGAATCTGGAAACACCATATATTTT.

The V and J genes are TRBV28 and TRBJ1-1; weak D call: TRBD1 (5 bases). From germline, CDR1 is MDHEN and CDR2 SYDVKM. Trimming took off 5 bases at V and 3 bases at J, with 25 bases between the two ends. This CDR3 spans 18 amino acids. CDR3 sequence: CASSPQHRGRRQDTEAFF. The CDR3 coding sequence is TGTGCCAGCAGTCCACAACATAGGGGACGGCGGCAGGACACTGAAGCTTTCTTT. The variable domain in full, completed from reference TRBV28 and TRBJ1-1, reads DVKVTQSSRYLVKRTGEKVFLECVQDMDHENMFWYRQDPGLGLRLIYFSYDVKMKEKGDIPEGYSVSREKKERFSLILESASTNQTSMYLCASSPQHRGRRQDTEAFFGQGTRLTVV.

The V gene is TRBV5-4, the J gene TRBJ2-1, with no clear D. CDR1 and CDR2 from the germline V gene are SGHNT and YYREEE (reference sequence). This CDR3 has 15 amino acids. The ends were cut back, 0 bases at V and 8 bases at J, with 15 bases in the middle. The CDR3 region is CASSLVSNRFHEQFF. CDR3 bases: TGTGCCAGCAGCTTGGTATCGAATAGGTTCCATGAGCAGTTCTTC.

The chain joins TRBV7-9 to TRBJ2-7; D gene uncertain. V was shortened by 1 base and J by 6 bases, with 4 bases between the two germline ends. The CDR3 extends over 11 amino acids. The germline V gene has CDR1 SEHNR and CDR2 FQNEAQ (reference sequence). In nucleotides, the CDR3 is TGTGCCAGCAGCTTAGGCCCCGAGCAGTACTTC. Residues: CASSLGPEQYF.

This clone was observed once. The CDR3 loop is CASSFGSTYEQYF. The CDR3 DNA follows: TGTGCCAGCAGCTTCGGGTCTACCTACGAGCAGTACTTC. The chain uses TRBV5-5 and TRBJ2-7, with unresolved D. V was cut by 2 bases and J by 2 bases, with 8 bases left in between. Germline-derived CDR1 and CDR2 are SGHKS and YYEKEE (reference sequence). The CDR3 runs to 13 residues. The full variable domain, with the rest looked up from reference TRBV5-5 and TRBJ2-7, is DAGVTQSPTHLIKTRGQQVTLRCSPISGHKSVSWYQQVLGQGPQFIFQYYEKEERGRGNFPDRFSARQFPNYSSELNVNALLLGDSALYLCASSFGSTYEQYFGPGTRLTVT.

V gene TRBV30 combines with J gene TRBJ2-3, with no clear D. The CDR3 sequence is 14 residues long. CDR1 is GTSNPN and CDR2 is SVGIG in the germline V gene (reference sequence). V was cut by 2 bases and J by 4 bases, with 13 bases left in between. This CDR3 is CAWSLYVAADTQYF. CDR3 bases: TGTGCCTGGAGTCTATATGTCGCCGCAGATACGCAGTATTTT.

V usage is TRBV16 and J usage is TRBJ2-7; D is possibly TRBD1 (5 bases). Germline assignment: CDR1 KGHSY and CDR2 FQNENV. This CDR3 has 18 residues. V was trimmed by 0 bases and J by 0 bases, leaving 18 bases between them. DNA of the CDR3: TGTGCCAGCAGCCAATCTATTCTGGGGCTCCTGAGCTCCTACGAGCAGTACTTC. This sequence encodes CASSQSILGLLSSYEQYF.